The entry below gives a single TCR beta chain sequence along with its context. Its antigen remains unknown. This sample stems from a study of cytomegalovirus exposure and HLA in healthy donors. The CDR3 covers 18 residues. Germline V gene sequence: CDR1 KGHSH, CDR2 LQKENI. Trimming removed 3 bases at V and 4 bases at J, with 22 bases between. 13 Jbeta primers and 60 Vbeta primers were used for the PCR. The protocol was immunoSEQ multiplex PCR, while the TCRdb copy is restricted to in-frame clones and leaves out a portion. The sample lists 100,000 to 150,000 clones; under 90% were seen once. Findings and caveats of the study: According to reports, the classifier identified cytomegalovirus status with high specificity and sensitivity. Later analysis revealed greater clonal expansion in HLA-associated TCR beta chains than in equally common others.

The rearrangement uses TRBV18 and TRBJ1-3; no clear D. Sequencing input: PBMCs. The sequence was obtained from a woman aged 40 to 50 in good health and CMV-seronegative. CDR3 amino acids: CASSPLSSPMAGGNTIYF. As DNA, the CDR3 is TGTGCCAGCTCACCCCTTTCGAGCCCGATGGCAGGAGGAAACACCATATATTTT. Full variable domain (remainder filled in from reference TRBV18 and TRBJ1-3): NAGVMQNPRHLVRRRGQEARLRCSPMKGHSHVYWYRQLPEEGLKFMVYLQKENIIDESGMPKERFSAEFPKEGPSILRIQQVVRGDSAAYFCASSPLSSPMAGGNTIYFGEGSWLTVV.